The source of this T cell receptor beta chain is a study of blood T cells in healthy people across ages (dated by TCRdb to about 2015). Regarding the study in general: In model experiments, roughly one uniquely barcoded TCR beta cDNA molecule per two T cells was captured by template switching. To track age-related changes in TCR beta repertoire diversity, the study relied on deep sequencing normalized with unique cDNA molecular identifiers. The donors were divided into four age groups: young (average roughly 15 years), middle-aged (approximately 41), aged (approximately 62) and long-lived (82). To avoid experimental bias, donors of different ages were spread randomly across the sequencing lanes. Two additional independent replicas of 1 million unique cDNA reads from the same blood draw were analyzed for two donors (one aged 18 to 30 and one aged 80 or older).

The junction carries 20 bases between V and J, which are trimmed by 4 bases and 9 bases respectively. CDR1 SGDLS and CDR2 YYNGEE are derived from the germline V gene. Including both end residues, the CDR3 is 15 amino acids long. Solely the CDR3 DNA is kept, with 45 bases framed from the first base. Systemically healthy Caucasian individuals from Russia, about 38 in total and aged about 6 to 90 years, were included as donors. Each donor gave ten milliliters of peripheral blood, drawn into EDTA-treated Vacutainer tubes. Ficoll-Paque density-gradient centrifugation was used to isolate PBMCs, with at least 6.5 million per sample. Trizol reagent was used to extract total RNA from PBMCs, with at least 5.5 micrograms per sample. Naive CD45RAhigh/CD27high T cell percentages were measured by flow cytometry on a PBMC aliquot from every donor. Broad study findings and their caveats: Compared with the aged group, more naive CD4+ T cells, fewer expanded clones and increased TCR diversity were shown by the long-lived group, suggesting age selection. Bulk unsorted PBMC profiling prevented conclusive comparison of naive and antigen-experienced compartments. The CMV infection status of donors was not known, potentially confounding age-related changes in expanded clonotypes. Estimates of total diversity based on one million sequenced T cells were considered lower bounds and underestimates. As age increased, observed TCR beta diversity per million T cells dropped in a roughly linear way, and a significant reduction was already evident by age 40. There was a strong correlation between observed TCR beta diversity and the percentage of naive T cells measured by flow cytometry.

The receptor library was made with 5' RACE. The listed sequencing device is Illumina HiSeq 2500. A second PCR of about 7 to 12 cycles was performed with a sample-barcoded 5' primer and a J-beta primer mix. A unique molecular identifier was introduced onto each TCR beta cDNA molecule by a template-switch 5' adaptor carrying 12 random nucleotides. Each sample yielded at least 3 million CDR3-containing paired-end reads. The Mint cDNA synthesis kit, primed by a TRBC-specific oligonucleotide, was used to synthesize first-strand cDNA from all RNA. Following uracil-DNA glycosylase treatment, a first 18-cycle PCR with universal primers M1SS and BC2_uni_R was performed on all cDNA. In the original analysis: Normalization of each sample was performed by random selection of 1 million high-quality reads, each carrying a distinct molecular identifier. Instead of being binned into consensus sequences, reads with shared molecular identifiers were discarded. MiTCR, set to a Q25 quality threshold and the strictest error-elimination algorithm, was used for CDR3 identification, clonotype clustering and error correction. Lower-bound total TCR beta diversity was estimated with a nonparametric unseen species model using Euler transformation. TCRdb reran the public reads through fastp at Q25 and MiXCR, keeping productive beta chains. Rows matching on CDR3 protein sequence are summarized as one entry with the most common DNA and genes. TCRdb, not the original authors, processed these V and J calls. In this sample the table shows about 1,800,000 distinct CDR3 sequences, about 30% of which occur a single time. Of the sample, around 7.7% falls within the top ten clones.

On this clonotype itself: The clone's antigen remains unknown. This is likely a read error, given that the CDR3 carries no conserved phenylalanine or tryptophan at its end.

Material for sequencing was blood. The source is a young woman in good health. This sequence uses TRBV9 and TRBJ1-5; no D gene can be assigned with confidence. The DNA reads as follows: TGTGCCAGCAGCCCCGACCTGGATCCTGGGTGGCCCCAGCATTGT. Its coded protein is CASSPDLDPGWPQHC.